This T cell receptor (beta chain) is from a study of cytotoxic CD8 clonotypes in ibrutinib-treated CLL. The repertoire was sequenced with immunoSEQ multiplex PCR; TCRdb's copy has only in-frame clones and lacks some. The sample lists about 25,000 clones, approximately 67% occurring once. Germline CDR1 and CDR2: SGHRS and YFSETQ. This CDR3 region has 15 residues. Trimming stripped 4 bases from V and 7 bases from J, with 18 bases between. This receptor was obtained from a human donor with chronic lymphocytic leukemia. The chain has TRBV5-1 and TRBJ1-5; D gene ambiguous. This sample comprised PBMCs, obtained at disease progression, from a patient treated with ibrutinib. The CDR3: CASSPLSGQEQPQHF. CDR3 bases: TGCGCCAGCAGCCCCCTCAGCGGGCAGGAACAGCCCCAGCATTTT.